Below, 19 T cell receptor beta chains from the same sample are listed, as sequenced in a study of OX40 agonist ivuxolimab in advanced cancers. Repertoires were generated with immunoSEQ multiplex PCR, while TCRdb's copy carries only in-frame clones and drops some. The table includes some 69,000 clones, around four fifths detected once. The sample in question was CD4+ or CD8+ T cells sorted from blood, obtained in a trial of the OX40 agonist ivuxolimab. These receptors originate from an adult with an advanced solid tumor such as melanoma, head and neck, liver or kidney cancer.

This clone was detected once. The chain recombines TRBV15 with TRBJ2-7; 8 bases align to TRBD1. The CDR3 sequence is 14 residues long. V trimming: 3 bases; J trimming: 2 bases; junction bases outside the gene matches: 3. Germline CDR1 LNHNV, CDR2 YYDKDF (reference sequence). The CDR3 is CATSRTGATYEQYF. The CDR3 DNA is TGTGCCACCAGCAGGACAGGGGCAACCTACGAGCAGTACTTC.

J is TRBJ1-4 and V is TRBV5-1, with 9 bases identical to TRBD1. This CDR3 comprises 14 residues. Germline V gene data show CDR1 as SGHRS and CDR2 as YFSETQ. J lost 5 bases, V lost 4 bases, and 3 bases had no gene match. As DNA, the CDR3 is TGCGCCAGCAGCCTCGGGACAGGGAATGAAAAACTGTTTTTT. Residues: CASSLGTGNEKLFF.

V gene TRBV2 combines with J gene TRBJ2-3; TRBD2 matches at 8 bases. The germline V gene has CDR1 SNHLY and CDR2 FYNNEI. This CDR3 is 15 amino acids long. V lost 1 base and J lost 5; bases outside the gene matches: 5. The CDR3 loop is CASSEVGLAGDTQYF. DNA of the CDR3: TGTGCCAGCAGTGAAGTAGGACTAGCCGGAGATACGCAGTATTTT.

The rearrangement links TRBV28 to TRBJ2-1, with TRBD2 as a possible D gene (7 bases). The CDR3 runs to 16 residues. In germline, CDR1 is MDHEN, CDR2 SYDVKM. The ends were cut back, 2 bases at V and 8 bases at J, with 19 bases in the middle. The CDR3 protein is CASSLMGAGEGDEQFF. The CDR3 DNA sequence: TGTGCCAGCAGTTTAATGGGGGCAGGGGAGGGTGATGAGCAGTTCTTC.

This chain links TRBV10-2 with TRBJ1-3, with D perhaps TRBD1 (5 bases). Looked up from germline, CDR1 is WSHSY and CDR2 is SAAADI. This CDR3 comprises 16 residues. V was clipped by 0 bases and J by 2 bases, with 11 bases between them. The CDR3 DNA sequence: TGCGCCAGCAGTGAGTCGACTCGGGGGGCTGGAAACACCATATATTTT. Its translation is CASSESTRGAGNTIYF.

The V call is TRBV21-1, the J call TRBJ1-6. TRBV21-1 is assigned pseudogene status. The CDR3 is 16 amino acids. CDR3 bases: TGTGCCAGCAGCAACGTATCTCATGCCTATAATTCACCCCTCCACTTT. The encoded protein is CASSNVSHAYNSPLHF.

The chain recombines TRBV2 with TRBJ2-7, with 12 bases aligning to TRBD2. Looked up from germline, CDR1 is SNHLY and CDR2 is FYNNEI. The CDR3 loop spans 12 amino acids. With 6 bases clipped from V and 7 bases from J, the junction kept 1 base outside the gene matches. The chain's CDR3 is CASRGTSGEQYF. The CDR3 DNA reads TGTGCCAGCAGGGGGACTAGCGGGGAGCAGTACTTC.

CDR3 nucleotide sequence: TGTGCCAGTAGTCCCCTGGGACTAGCTGGGACCGGGGAGCTGTTTTTT. It is translated as CASSPLGLAGTGELFF. V gene TRBV19 combines with J gene TRBJ2-2; 9 bases fit TRBD2. This CDR3 comprises 16 residues. Germline V gene lookup returns CDR1 LNHDA and CDR2 SQIVND (reference sequence). V trimming: 5 bases; J trimming: 5 bases; junction bases outside the gene matches: 9.

This sequence joins TRBV5-4 and TRBJ2-7; 9 bases map to TRBD1. The CDR3 is 14 amino acids. Germline-derived CDR1 and CDR2 are SGHNT and YYREEE (reference sequence). Germline trimming cut 3 bases from V and 7 bases from J; bases unmatched to any gene: 8. The DNA for the CDR3 is TGTGCCAGCAGCTCCACAGGGGGCGCGGGAGAGCAGTACTTC. Its protein product is CASSSTGGAGEQYF.

For this clone: Sequence at one end of the junction differs from germline and may be a read error. The chain combines TRBV7-9 with TRBJ2-3; 10 bases agree with TRBD2. Germline V gene data show CDR1 as SEHNR and CDR2 as FQNEAQ (reference sequence). The CDR3 extends over 16 amino acids. CDR3 nucleotides: TGTGCCAGCAGCAGGGTATTAGCGGGGGGCACGGATACGCAGTATTTT. Translation: CASSRVLAGGTDTQYF.

The chain combines TRBV2 with TRBJ1-5, with D perhaps TRBD1 (5 bases). The V and J ends lost 5 bases and 1 base respectively, with 15 bases between them. The CDR3 consists of 16 residues. Per the germline V gene, CDR1 is SNHLY and CDR2 is FYNNEI. The CDR3, as DNA: TGTGCCAGCAGTCGGCAGGGAGGGATAAGCAATCAGCCCCAGCATTTT. Protein: CASSRQGGISNQPQHF.

V and J are TRBV7-2 and TRBJ2-1; 10 positions agree with TRBD2. CDR3 length: 14 residues. Germline CDR1 and CDR2: SGHTA and FQGNSA. Trimming took 6 bases from V and 9 from J; bases not matched to a gene: 8. In DNA, the CDR3 is TGTGCCAGCAGGCCCGCGCTAGCGGGAGTTGAGCAGTTCTTC. Its translation: CASRPALAGVEQFF.

The chain links TRBV2 to TRBJ1-1; TRBD1 might be the D (5 bases). The V end lost 5 bases, the J end lost 8 bases, and 12 bases lay between the germline ends. There are 12 residues in the CDR3. Germline V lookup: CDR1 SNHLY, CDR2 FYNNEI. CDR3 sequence: CASSPNQGEAFF. The CDR3 nucleotides are TGTGCCAGCAGTCCGAATCAGGGAGAAGCTTTCTTT. The whole variable domain, remainder taken from reference TRBV2 and TRBJ1-1, is EPEVTQTPSHQVTQMGQEVILRCVPISNHLYFYWYRQILGQKVEFLVSFYNNEISEKSEIFDDQFSVERPDGSNFTLKIRSTKLEDSAMYFCASSPNQGEAFFGQGTRLTVV.

This clone was observed once. The chain carries TRBV14 and TRBJ2-3; D uncertain. CDR1 is SGHDN and CDR2 is FVKESK in the germline V gene. Deletions cut 1 base from V and 4 bases from J, with 0 bases between. The CDR3 consists of 11 residues. CDR3 sequence reads: CASSQADTQYF. In DNA, the CDR3 is TGTGCCAGCAGCCAAGCAGATACGCAGTATTTT.

J is TRBJ2-7 and V is TRBV9; 8 nucleotides align to TRBD2. The CDR3 extends over 16 amino acids. Germline lookup yields CDR1 SGDLS and CDR2 YYNGEE. The V and J ends lost 0 bases and 2 bases, in that order; junction bases with no gene match: 7. The chain's CDR3 is CASSVGVGGAAYEQYF. The CDR3 DNA reads as TGTGCCAGCAGCGTAGGTGTCGGGGGGGCCGCCTACGAGCAGTACTTC.

This chain uses TRBV7-6 with TRBJ2-5; D may match TRBD1 or TRBD2 (6 bases each). Between the trimmed V and J ends, which lost 5 bases and 5 bases, there was a span of 18 bases. The CDR3 covers 15 residues. CDR1 is SGHVS, CDR2 FNYEAQ, per germline. The CDR3 nucleotides are TGTGCCAGCAGCCCTGAGGTGGGGGGCCTGGAGACCCAGTACTTC. It translates to CASSPEVGGLETQYF.

This clone appeared once. CDR3 residues: CASSASGPGDEQFF. CDR3 nucleotides: TGTGCCAGCAGCGCCAGTGGCCCGGGGGATGAGCAGTTCTTC. The V gene is TRBV7-9, the J gene TRBJ2-1, with a possible D match to TRBD2 (6 bases). Looked up from germline, CDR1 is SEHNR and CDR2 is FQNEAQ (reference sequence). The CDR3 sequence is 14 residues long. V lost 5 bases and J 8 bases, leaving 16 bases between the germline ends.

In DNA form, the CDR3 reads TGTGCCACCAGCAGATCGACAGGGAGCGGGGAGCTGTTTTTT. Its protein is CATSRSTGSGELFF. This chain uses TRBV15 with TRBJ2-2; 7 nucleotides match TRBD1. The CDR3 is 14 amino acids. Per the germline V gene, CDR1 is LNHNV and CDR2 is YYDKDF (reference sequence). V trimming: 2 bases; J trimming: 7 bases; junction bases outside the gene matches: 4.

The chain has TRBV27 and TRBJ1-1, with TRBD1 matching over 7 bases. The CDR3 runs 14 residues. The trim removed 5 bases at V and 5 bases at J, leaving 8 bases unmatched. CDR1 is MNHEY and CDR2 is SMNVEV in the germline V gene (reference sequence). CDR3 in amino acids: CASSRETGRTEAFF. CDR3 nucleotides: TGTGCCAGCAGTCGCGAGACAGGGAGGACTGAAGCTTTCTTT.